The 6 T cell receptor beta chains reported below all come from one sample, sequenced in a study of cytomegalovirus exposure and HLA in healthy donors. Profiled with immunoSEQ multiplex PCR; TCRdb holds only in-frame clones, not every one. The sample consists of about 110,000 clones, around 90% of them appearing once. Sequenced sample: PBMCs. The receptors were gathered from a woman aged 18-29 years in good health and CMV-seronegative.

The J gene is TRBJ2-5, the V gene TRBV5-6; 8 bases match TRBD2. V shed 4 bases, J shed 6 bases, and the junction held 8 bases outside the gene matches. Germline V gives CDR1 SGHDT, CDR2 YYEEEE. This CDR3 region has 14 residues. CDR3 coding DNA: TGTGCCAGCAGCGCACTAGCGGTGGGAAAGACCCAGTACTTC. Residues: CASSALAVGKTQYF.

DNA of the CDR3: TGTGCCAGCAGGGAACCCCTGACAGGGCGGGGAAGCTCCTACAATGAGCAGTTCTTC. This gives the protein CASREPLTGRGSSYNEQFF. This chain joins TRBV28 and TRBJ2-1; perhaps TRBD1 as D (7 bases). CDR1 and CDR2 (germline): MDHEN, SYDVKM. V was clipped by 6 bases and J by 0 bases, with 24 bases between them. CDR3 length: 19 amino acids.

V and J are TRBV4-3 and TRBJ2-2; D possibly corresponds to TRBD1 (6 bases). The CDR3 loop spans 16 amino acids. In germline, CDR1 is LGHNA, CDR2 YSLEER. Trimming stripped 0 bases from V and 7 bases from J, with 15 bases between. The CDR3: CASSQDRGVSHGELFF. CDR3 nucleotides: TGCGCCAGCAGCCAAGACAGGGGAGTTTCGCACGGGGAGCTGTTTTTT.

This chain connects TRBV30 to TRBJ2-3; a possible D gene is TRBD1 (5 bases). The germline V and J ends were trimmed by 3 bases and 3 bases, with 10 bases remaining between them. CDR1 GTSNPN and CDR2 SVGIG come from the germline V gene (reference sequence). The CDR3 runs 13 residues. The CDR3 protein is CAWSPGLTDTQYF. In nucleotides, the CDR3 is TGTGCCTGGAGCCCAGGGTTGACAGATACGCAGTATTTT.

The chain carries TRBV27 and TRBJ2-1, with no clear D. CDR3 length equals 10 residues. Germline values: CDR1 MNHEY, CDR2 SMNVEV (reference sequence). Between the trimmed V and J ends, which lost 3 bases and 9 bases, there was a span of 3 bases. CDR3 sequence reads: CASSLSEQFF. The DNA for the CDR3 is TGTGCCAGCAGTTTGAGTGAGCAGTTCTTC.

The rearrangement links TRBV28 to TRBJ2-7; the match to TRBD1 covers 12 bases. Trimming removed 5 bases from V and 5 bases from J; junction bases left unmatched: 7. This CDR3 spans 15 amino acids. Germline values: CDR1 MDHEN, CDR2 SYDVKM. The CDR3: CASSAGTGGWNEQYF. CDR3 nucleotide sequence: TGTGCCAGCAGTGCCGGGACAGGGGGCTGGAACGAGCAGTACTTC.